The clone carrying this T cell receptor (beta chain) turned up a few times. This record belongs to a study of cytomegalovirus exposure and HLA in healthy donors. The PCR had 60 Vbeta and 13 Jbeta primers. TCRdb's copy holds only in-frame clones and misses some; the assay was immunoSEQ multiplex PCR. Found here are fewer than 200,000 clones, roughly four fifths of them singletons; the top ten hold roughly 4.2%. V lost 6 bases to trimming and J lost 2 bases, with 17 bases between them. The germline gives CDR1 MDHEN, CDR2 SYDVKM. This CDR3 comprises 15 residues. The origin of this receptor is a man aged 35-49 years in good health and CMV-seronegative. This chain joins TRBV28 and TRBJ2-7; D is ambiguous. Sequences were obtained from PBMCs. DNA of the CDR3: TGTGCCAGCAGCAGCCTCCAGAGGCCTCCCTACGAGCAGTACTTC. It is translated as CASSSLQRPPYEQYF.